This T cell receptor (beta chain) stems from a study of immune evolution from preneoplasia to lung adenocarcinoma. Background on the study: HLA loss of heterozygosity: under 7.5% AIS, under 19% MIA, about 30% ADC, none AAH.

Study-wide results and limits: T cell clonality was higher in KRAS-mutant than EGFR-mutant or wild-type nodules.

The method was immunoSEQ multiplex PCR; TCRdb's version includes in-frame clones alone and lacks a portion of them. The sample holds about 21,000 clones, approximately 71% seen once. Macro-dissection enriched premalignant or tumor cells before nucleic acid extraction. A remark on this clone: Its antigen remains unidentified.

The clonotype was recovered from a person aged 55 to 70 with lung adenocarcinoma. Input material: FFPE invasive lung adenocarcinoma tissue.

CDR3 coding DNA: TGTGCCAGCAAGCTCGATTTGCCGCTCAATCAGCCCCAGCATTTT. Protein sequence: CASKLDLPLNQPQHF. This rearrangement joins TRBV6-1 to TRBJ1-5; D unresolved. The CDR3 consists of 15 residues. V gave up 7 bases and J gave up 3 bases, with 16 bases separating them. Germline CDR1 is MNHNS and CDR2 is SASEGT.